This T cell receptor beta chain appears in the sequencing data of a study of OX40 agonist ivuxolimab in advanced cancers. Study summary: 30% to 40% of patients had received prior checkpoint inhibitor therapy. Partial responses, seen in three patients, involved one hepatocellular carcinoma and two cutaneous melanomas.

CDR3 size: 14 residues. Trimming took off 0 bases at V and 3 bases at J, with 8 bases between the two ends. Germline V lookup: CDR1 MNHEY, CDR2 SMNVEV (reference sequence). Using immunoSEQ multiplex PCR, the repertoire was profiled, and TCRdb retains in-frame clones only, with some absent. This table holds around 80,000 clones, roughly 84% found once. Concerning this clone: Its antigen is not known.

General study findings and limits: In general, CD8+ T cells held more expanded clones than CD4+ did, on average.

Material: CD4+ or CD8+ T cells sorted from blood, obtained in a trial of the OX40 agonist ivuxolimab. This clonotype was sampled from an adult with an advanced solid tumor such as melanoma, head and neck, liver or kidney cancer. This sequence joins TRBV27 and TRBJ1-2; D possibly corresponds to TRBD1 (6 bases). CDR3 region: CASSLSRGDYGYTF. The DNA for the CDR3 is TGTGCCAGCAGTTTATCAAGGGGGGACTATGGCTACACCTTC.